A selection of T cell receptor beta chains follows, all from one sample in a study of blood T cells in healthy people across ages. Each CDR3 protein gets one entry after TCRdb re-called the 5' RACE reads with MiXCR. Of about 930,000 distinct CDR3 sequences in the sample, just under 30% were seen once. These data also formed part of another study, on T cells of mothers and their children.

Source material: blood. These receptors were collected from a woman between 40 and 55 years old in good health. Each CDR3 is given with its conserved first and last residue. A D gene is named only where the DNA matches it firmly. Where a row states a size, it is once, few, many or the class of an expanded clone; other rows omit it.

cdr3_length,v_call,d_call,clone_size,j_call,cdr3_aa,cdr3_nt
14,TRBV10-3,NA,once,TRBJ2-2,CAISGIKANGELFF,TGTGCCATCAGTGGCATTAAGGCGAACGGGGAGCTGTTTTTT
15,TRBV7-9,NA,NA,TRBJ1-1,CASSLQSNRAEGAFF,TGTGCCAGCAGCTTACAATCGAATCGGGCGGAGGGAGCTTTCTTT
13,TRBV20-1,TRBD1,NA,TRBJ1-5,CRVWGQTGQPQHF,TGCAGGGTATGGGGACAGACGGGACAGCCCCAGCATTTT
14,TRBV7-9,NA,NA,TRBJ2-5,CVSSPGVIQETQYF,TGTGTCAGCAGCCCAGGAGTAATTCAAGAGACCCAGTACTTC
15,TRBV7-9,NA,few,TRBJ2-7,CASSLGQASPYEQYF,TGTGCCAGCAGCTTAGGCCAGGCTAGCCCCTACGAGCAGTACTTC
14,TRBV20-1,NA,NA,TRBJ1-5,CSARTSGTNQPQHF,TGCAGTGCAAGGACATCGGGCACCAATCAGCCCCAGCATTTT
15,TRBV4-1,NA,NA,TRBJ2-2,CAGNPLNTNTGELFF,TGCGCCGGCAACCCCTTAAACACGAACACCGGGGAGCTGTTTTTT
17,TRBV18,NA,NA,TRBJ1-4,CASSPPSYSATNEKLFF,TGTGCCAGCTCACCACCGTCATACTCAGCAACTAATGAAAAACTGTTTTTT
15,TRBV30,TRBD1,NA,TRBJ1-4,CAWSIGQAGNEKPFF,TGTGCCTGGAGTATCGGACAGGCCGGTAATGAAAAACCGTTTTTT
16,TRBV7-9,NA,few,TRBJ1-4,CASSETAGSTDEKLFF,TGTGCCAGCAGCGAAACCGCGGGCAGCACTGATGAAAAACTGTTTTTT
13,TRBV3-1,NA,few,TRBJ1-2,CASSQVGRGGYTF,TGTGCCAGCAGCCAAGTGGGGAGGGGTGGCTACACCTTC
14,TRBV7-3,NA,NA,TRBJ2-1,CASSLDSHYNEQFF,TGTGCCAGCAGCTTGGACAGCCACTACAATGAGCAGTTCTTC
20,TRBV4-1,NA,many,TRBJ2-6,CASSPGGLLRGGSGANVLTF,TGCGCCAGCAGCCCGGGCGGGCTTCTGAGGGGGGGCTCTGGGGCCAACGTCCTGACTTTC
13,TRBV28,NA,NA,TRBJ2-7,CASSASPSYEQYF,TGTGCCAGCAGTGCAAGTCCTAGCTACGAGCAGTACTTC
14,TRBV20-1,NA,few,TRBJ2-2,CSARDRHATGELFF,TGCAGTGCTAGAGATCGACACGCAACCGGGGAGCTGTTTTTT
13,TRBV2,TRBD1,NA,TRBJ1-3,CASSRQGGNTIYF,TGTGCCAGCAGTCGACAGGGGGGAAACACCATATATTTT
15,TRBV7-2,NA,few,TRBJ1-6,CASTSQGSYNSPLHF,TGTGCCAGCACCTCACAGGGATCCTATAATTCACCCCTCCACTTT
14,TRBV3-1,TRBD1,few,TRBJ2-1,CASSPRDRGGEQFF,TGTGCCAGCAGCCCCCGGGACAGGGGGGGTGAGCAGTTCTTC
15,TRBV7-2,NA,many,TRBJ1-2,CASSLILRLQYGYTF,TGTGCCAGCAGCTTAATACTCAGATTGCAGTATGGCTACACCTTC
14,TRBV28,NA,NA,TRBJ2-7,CASRPGGPPYEQYF,TGTGCCAGCAGGCCCGGGGGGCCCCCCTACGAGCAGTACTTC
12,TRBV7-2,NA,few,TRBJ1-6,CAVQGYNSPLHF,TGTGCCGTACAGGGCTATAATTCACCCCTCCACTTT
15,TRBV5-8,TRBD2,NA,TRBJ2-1,CASSLSGGLNNEQFF,TGTGCCAGCAGCTTGTCGGGGGGGTTGAACAATGAGCAGTTCTTC
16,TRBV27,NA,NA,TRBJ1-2,CASSSYKQGVGFGYTF,TGTGCCAGCAGTTCTTACAAACAGGGCGTAGGTTTTGGCTACACCTTC
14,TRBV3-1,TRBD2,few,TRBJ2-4,CASSQGPAGQDQYF,TGTGCCAGCAGCCAAGGCCCAGCGGGGCAGGATCAGTACTTC
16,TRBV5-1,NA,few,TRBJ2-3,CASSLETGTSTDTQYF,TGCGCCAGCAGCTTGGAGACGGGGACGAGCACAGATACGCAGTATTTT
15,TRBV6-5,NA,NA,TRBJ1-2,CASSYTKNRAYGYTF,TGTGCCAGCAGTTACACGAAAAACCGGGCCTATGGCTACACCTTC
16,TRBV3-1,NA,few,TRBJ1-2,CASSLSGTDDYYGYTF,TGTGCCAGCAGCCTATCCGGGACGGACGACTACTATGGCTACACCTTC
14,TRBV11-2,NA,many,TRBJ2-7,CASSLEGVDNEQYF,TGTGCCAGCAGCTTAGAAGGGGTAGACAACGAGCAGTACTTC
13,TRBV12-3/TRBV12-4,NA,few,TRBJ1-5,CASMVRARQPQHF,TGTGCCAGCATGGTCAGGGCACGCCAGCCCCAGCATTTT
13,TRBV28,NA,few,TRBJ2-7,CATTGEYSYEQYF,TGTGCCACCACGGGGGAGTACTCCTACGAGCAGTACTTC
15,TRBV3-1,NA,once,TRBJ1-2,CASSQESRHNYGYTF,TGTGCCAGCAGCCAAGAGAGCCGCCATAACTATGGCTACACCTTC
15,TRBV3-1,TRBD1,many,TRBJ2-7,CASSQDRTGGYEQYF,TGTGCCAGCAGCCAAGATAGAACAGGGGGCTACGAGCAGTACTTC
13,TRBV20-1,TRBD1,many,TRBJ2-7,CSTRDRGSHEQYF,TGCAGCACCCGGGACAGGGGGTCCCACGAGCAGTACTTC
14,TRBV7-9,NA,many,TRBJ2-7,CASSSQYMDYEQYF,TGTGCCAGCAGCTCCCAATACATGGACTACGAGCAGTACTTC
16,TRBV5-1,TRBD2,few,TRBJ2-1,CASSLDGAGGRNEQFF,TGCGCCAGCAGCTTGGATGGAGCGGGGGGGAGGAATGAGCAGTTCTTC
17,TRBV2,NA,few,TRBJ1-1,CASSEGGRGQLNTEAFF,TGTGCCAGCAGCGAGGGGGGGCGGGGGCAGCTTAACACTGAAGCTTTCTTT
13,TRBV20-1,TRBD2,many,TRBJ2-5,CSARVPSGETQYF,TGCAGTGCTAGAGTCCCTAGCGGAGAGACCCAGTACTTC
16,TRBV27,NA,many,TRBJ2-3,CASSWAGQGINSTQYF,TGTGCCAGCAGTTGGGCGGGACAAGGAATAAACAGTACGCAGTATTTT
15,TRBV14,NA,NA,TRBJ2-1,CASSQPKVGTYEQFF,TGTGCCAGCAGCCAACCCAAGGTGGGGACTTATGAGCAGTTCTTC
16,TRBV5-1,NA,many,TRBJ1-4,CASSAGWDIINEKLFF,TGCGCCAGCAGCGCCGGATGGGACATAATTAATGAAAAACTGTTTTTT
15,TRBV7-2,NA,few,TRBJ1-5,CASGLEGGGHQPQHF,TGTGCCAGCGGCTTGGAGGGCGGAGGTCATCAGCCCCAGCATTTT
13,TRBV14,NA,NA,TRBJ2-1,CASSQDGLGEQFF,TGTGCCAGCAGCCAAGACGGCCTAGGAGAGCAGTTCTTC
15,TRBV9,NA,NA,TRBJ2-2,CASSVAQSNTGELFF,TGTGCCAGCAGCGTAGCACAGTCCAACACCGGGGAGCTGTTTTTT
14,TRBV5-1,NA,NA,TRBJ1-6,CASSSGQGRAPLHF,TGCGCCAGCAGCTCGGGGCAGGGGAGAGCACCCCTCCACTTT
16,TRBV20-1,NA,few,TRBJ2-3,CSATSITGTSTDTQYF,TGCAGTGCTACGAGTATAACGGGAACTAGCACAGATACGCAGTATTTT
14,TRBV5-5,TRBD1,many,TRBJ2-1,CASSRGQGAEEQFF,TGTGCCAGCAGCCGGGGACAGGGGGCGGAAGAGCAGTTCTTC
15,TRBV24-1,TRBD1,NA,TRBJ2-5,CATSDPGTGVNEQYF,TGTGCCACCAGTGATCCCGGGACAGGCGTCAATGAGCAGTACTTC
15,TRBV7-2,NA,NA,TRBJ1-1,CASKTTAGRFTEAFF,TGTGCCAGCAAGACCACGGCGGGGAGATTCACTGAAGCTTTCTTT
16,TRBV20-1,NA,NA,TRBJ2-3,CSAPPGSRGFTDTQYF,TGCAGTGCTCCTCCGGGAAGTAGGGGCTTCACAGATACGCAGTATTTT
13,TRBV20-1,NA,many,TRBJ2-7,CSAKDPILNEQYF,TGCAGTGCTAAGGACCCTATCTTGAACGAGCAGTACTTC
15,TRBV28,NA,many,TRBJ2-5,CASSSPGTSQETQYF,TGTGCCAGCAGTTCCCCCGGGACCTCCCAAGAGACCCAGTACTTC